This T cell receptor beta chain appears in the sequencing data of a study of identical twins. Study-wide findings and caveats: Excess sharing by twins proved weaker in beta out-of-frame sequences. Rather than following the same donors, the conclusions depended on cross-sectional statistical analysis.

This clonotype was found a few times. Antigen specificity is unknown. Trimming removed 9 bases from V and 2 bases from J; junction bases left unmatched: 6. The CDR3 runs 13 residues. A single record per CDR3 protein comes from TCRdb applying MiXCR to the 5' RACE reads. The repertoire holds a few hundred thousand distinct CDR3 sequences, with roughly 26% as singletons. The same sample was also studied in work on T cells expressing NK-cell markers. That source reports: Dominance of the CD3+CD56-NKG2C+ fraction by these clonotypes also held in a few donors.

The specimen sequenced was CD4+ T cells sorted from blood. This receptor was obtained from a woman aged 18-30 years in good health. This rearrangement joins TRBV12-3 or TRBV12-4 to TRBJ2-5; 7 bases map to TRBD2. The CDR3 sequence: CASGGVAQETQYF. The CDR3 nucleotides are TGTGCCAGTGGGGGGGTGGCTCAAGAGACCCAGTACTTC.